The present entry profiles one TCR beta chain with its context. The data originate from a study of blood T cell repertoires in COVID-19. Looking at the study overall: The study drew acute and convalescent COVID-19 samples from the United States, Italy and Spain. From T cells, B-cell-depleted T cells, or PBMCs came the material, which was cDNA or gDNA.

In the authors' methods: Reference gene primer amplification in the assay estimated nucleated cell counts. Clones were sequenced by immunoSEQ multiplex PCR, and TCRdb holds only the in-frame ones, with some missing. V and J calls and clone size are those listed in that table; D and trimming were worked out from the DNA. The table lists about 200,000 clones, around 89% of them singletons. Germline V lookup: CDR1 MDHEN, CDR2 SYDVKM. Unmatched junction bases numbered 7, after V lost 2 bases and J lost 6 bases. This CDR3 is 16 amino acids long. Sequenced sample: peripheral blood. The receptor's source is a human donor in a cohort sampled during active COVID-19. The gene calls are TRBV28 and TRBJ1-2; 12 nucleotides align to TRBD1. The CDR3 reads CASSLGAGTGGNGYTF. CDR3 DNA: TGTGCCAGCAGTTTAGGAGCCGGGACAGGGGGCAATGGCTACACCTTC.